The 2 T cell receptor beta chains in this list originate from one sample, sequenced in a study of graft-versus-host responses after intestinal transplantation. Profiling relied on immunoSEQ multiplex PCR, and the TCRdb table lists in-frame clones only, not all of them. The profile shows 90,000 to 120,000 clones, roughly 86% of them singletons. Antigen specificity for these receptors is unknown. Material: unstimulated CD4+ T cells sorted from spleen or lymph node cells, obtained before transplant. These receptors came from a human donor who was the organ donor for an intestinal transplant.

V is TRBV7-2 and J is TRBJ1-5; no clear D. Per germline, CDR1 SGHTA and CDR2 FQGNSA. Trimming took 6 bases from V and 6 from J, leaving 9 bases between them. The CDR3 extends over 12 amino acids. In nucleotides, the CDR3 is TGTGCCAGCAGTCCTCCCTTTCAGCCCCAGCATTTT. It translates to CASSPPFQPQHF. Based on the CDR3 plus reference TRBV7-2 and TRBJ1-5, the full variable domain is GAGVSQSPSNKVTEKGKDVELRCDPISGHTALYWYRQSLGQGLEFLIYFQGNSAPDKSGLPSDRFSAERTGGSVSTLTIQRTQQEDSAVYLCASSPPFQPQHFGDGTRLSIL.

This chain uses TRBV12-5 with TRBJ2-7, with TRBD1 matching over 8 bases. The V and J ends lost 2 bases and 4 bases, in that order; junction bases with no gene match: 7. From germline, CDR1 is LGHNT and CDR2 FRNRAP. This CDR3 comprises 15 residues. The CDR3 here is CASGLKAGGAYEQYF. The CDR3 coding sequence is TGTGCTAGTGGTTTGAAGGCAGGGGGCGCGTACGAGCAGTACTTC.